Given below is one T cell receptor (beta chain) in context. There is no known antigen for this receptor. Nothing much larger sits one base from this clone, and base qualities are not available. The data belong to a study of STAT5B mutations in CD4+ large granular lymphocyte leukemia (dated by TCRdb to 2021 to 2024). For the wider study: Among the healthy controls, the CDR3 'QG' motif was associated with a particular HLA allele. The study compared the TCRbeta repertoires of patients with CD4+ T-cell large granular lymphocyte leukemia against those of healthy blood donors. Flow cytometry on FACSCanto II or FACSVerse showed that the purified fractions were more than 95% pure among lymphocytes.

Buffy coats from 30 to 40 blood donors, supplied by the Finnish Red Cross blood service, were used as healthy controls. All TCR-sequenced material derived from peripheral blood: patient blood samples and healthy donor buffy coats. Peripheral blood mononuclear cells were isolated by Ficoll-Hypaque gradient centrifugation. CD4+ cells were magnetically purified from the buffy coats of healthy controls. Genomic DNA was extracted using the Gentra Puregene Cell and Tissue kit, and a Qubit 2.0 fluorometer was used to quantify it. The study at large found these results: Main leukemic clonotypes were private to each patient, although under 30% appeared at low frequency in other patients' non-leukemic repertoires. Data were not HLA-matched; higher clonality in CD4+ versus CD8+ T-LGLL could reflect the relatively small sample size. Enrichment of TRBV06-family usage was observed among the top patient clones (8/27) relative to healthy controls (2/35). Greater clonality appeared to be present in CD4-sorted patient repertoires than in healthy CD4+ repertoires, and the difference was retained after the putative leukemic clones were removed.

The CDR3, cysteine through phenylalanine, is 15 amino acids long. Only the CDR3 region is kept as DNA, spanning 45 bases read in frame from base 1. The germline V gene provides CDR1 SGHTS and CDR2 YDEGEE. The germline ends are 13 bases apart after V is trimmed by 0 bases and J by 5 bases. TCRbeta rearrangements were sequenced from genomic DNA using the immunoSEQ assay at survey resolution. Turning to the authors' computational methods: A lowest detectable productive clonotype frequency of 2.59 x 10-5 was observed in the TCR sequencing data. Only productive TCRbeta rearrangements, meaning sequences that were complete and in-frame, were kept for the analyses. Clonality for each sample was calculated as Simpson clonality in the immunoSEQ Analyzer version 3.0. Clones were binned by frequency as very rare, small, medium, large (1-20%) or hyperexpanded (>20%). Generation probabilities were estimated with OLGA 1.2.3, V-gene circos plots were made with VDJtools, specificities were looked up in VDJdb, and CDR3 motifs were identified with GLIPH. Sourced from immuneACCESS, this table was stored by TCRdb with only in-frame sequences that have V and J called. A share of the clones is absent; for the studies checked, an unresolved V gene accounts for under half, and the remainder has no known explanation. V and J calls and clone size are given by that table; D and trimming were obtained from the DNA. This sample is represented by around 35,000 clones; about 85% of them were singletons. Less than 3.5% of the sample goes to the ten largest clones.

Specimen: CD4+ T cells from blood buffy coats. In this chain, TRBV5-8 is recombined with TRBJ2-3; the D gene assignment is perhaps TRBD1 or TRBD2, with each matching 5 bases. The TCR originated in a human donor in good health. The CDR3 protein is CASSLEGTPGDTQYF. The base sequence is TGTGCCAGCAGCTTGGAAGGGACCCCAGGAGATACGCAGTATTTT.